This paragraph covers one TCR beta chain sequence. As yet, its antigen is unknown. MiXCR, applied by TCRdb to the 5' RACE reads, yields one record per CDR3 protein. Altogether some 600,000 distinct CDR3 sequences are present, about 18% being singletons, with the ten largest covering about 8.1%. The CDR3 contains 13 residues. Germline V CDR1 and CDR2: SGHAT, FQDESV (reference sequence). V was cut by 3 bases and J by 4 bases, with 8 bases left in between. This sample was included in a study of T-cell memory formation after mild COVID-19. Regarding the study as a whole: The authors did not confirm SARS-CoV-2 specificity of second-wave clones peaking day 37. Clones contracting over day 15 to 85 were CD4/CD8 balanced, with later expanders leaning CD4+. Pre-infection memory already had some responding clones, implying cross-reactive memory joined.

The TCR was taken from an adult woman who had mild COVID-19 (a few samples of this study predate the infection). Cell type and time point are not known. Sequencing was carried out using PBMCs or a T cell subset sorted from them (not recorded which). The chain uses TRBV11-1 and TRBJ2-3; tentative D call: TRBD2 (6 bases). Written as DNA, the CDR3 is TGTGCCAGCAGCTTCCGGGAGCCAGATACGCAGTATTTT. Translation: CASSFREPDTQYF. The full variable domain, in which reference TRBV11-1 and TRBJ2-3 provide the parts outside the CDR3, is EAEVAQSPRYKITEKSQAVAFWCDPISGHATLYWYRQILGQGPELLVQFQDESVVDDSQLPKDRFSAERLKGVDSTLKIQPAELGDSAMYLCASSFREPDTQYFGPGTRLTVL.